The entry below describes one T cell receptor (beta chain). The record originates from a study of PD-1 blockade in classical Hodgkin lymphoma. All the patients suffered relapse after autologous stem cell transplantation, and brentuximab vedotin exposure differed. Clones were sequenced by immunoSEQ multiplex PCR, and TCRdb holds only the in-frame ones, with some missing. The table includes some 23,000 clones, approximately 81% detected once. From germline, CDR1 is ENHRY and CDR2 SYGVKD. With 4 bases removed from V and 6 bases from J, the gap between germline ends came to 10 bases. The CDR3 is 14 amino acids.

The receptor comes from a human donor with classical Hodgkin lymphoma. The material sequenced was peripheral blood mononuclear cells (PBMCs), taken before the second cycle of nivolumab. V usage is TRBV10-3 and J usage is TRBJ1-6; D unresolved. In nucleotides, the CDR3 is TGTGCCATCAGTGTTGACACGGCTAATTCACCCCTCCACTTT. Translating it yields CAISVDTANSPLHF.